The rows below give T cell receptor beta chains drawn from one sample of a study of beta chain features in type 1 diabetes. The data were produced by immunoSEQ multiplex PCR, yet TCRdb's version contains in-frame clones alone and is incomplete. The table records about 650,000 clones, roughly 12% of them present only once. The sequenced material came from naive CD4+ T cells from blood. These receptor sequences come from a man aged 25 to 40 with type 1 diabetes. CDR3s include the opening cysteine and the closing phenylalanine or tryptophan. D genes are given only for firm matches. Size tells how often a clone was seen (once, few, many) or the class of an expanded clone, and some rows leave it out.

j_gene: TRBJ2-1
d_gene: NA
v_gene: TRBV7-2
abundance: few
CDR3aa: CASSSLGEQFF
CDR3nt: TGTGCCAGCAGCTCCCTCGGTGAGCAGTTCTTC

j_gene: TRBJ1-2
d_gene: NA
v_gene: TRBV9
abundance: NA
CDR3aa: CASSAYPGQNYGYTF
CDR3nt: TGTGCCAGCAGCGCCTACCCCGGACAGAACTATGGCTACACCTTC

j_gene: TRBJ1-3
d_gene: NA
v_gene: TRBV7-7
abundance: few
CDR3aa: CASSDSKAGNTIYF
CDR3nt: TGTGCTAGCAGCGATTCGAAGGCTGGAAACACCATATATTTT

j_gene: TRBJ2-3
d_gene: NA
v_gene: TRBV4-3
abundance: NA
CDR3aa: CASSQRSWTDTQYF
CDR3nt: TGCGCCAGCAGCCAGAGGTCTTGGACAGATACGCAGTATTTT

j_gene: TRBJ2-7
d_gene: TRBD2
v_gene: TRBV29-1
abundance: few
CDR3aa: CSVQRTSGSYEQYF
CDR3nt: TGCAGCGTGCAACGGACTAGCGGGAGCTACGAGCAGTACTTC

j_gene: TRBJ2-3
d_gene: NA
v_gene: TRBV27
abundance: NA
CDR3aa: CASSWSDSYTDTQYF
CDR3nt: TGTGCCAGCAGTTGGTCGGACTCCTACACAGATACGCAGTATTTT

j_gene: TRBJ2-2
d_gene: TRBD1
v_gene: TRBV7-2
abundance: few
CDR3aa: CASSFQQGANTGELFF
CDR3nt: TGTGCCAGCAGCTTCCAACAGGGGGCTAACACCGGGGAGCTGTTTTTT

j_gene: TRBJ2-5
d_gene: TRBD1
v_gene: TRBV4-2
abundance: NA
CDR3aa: CASSRGQAEETQYF
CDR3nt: TGTGCCAGCAGCCGGGGACAGGCCGAAGAGACCCAGTACTTC

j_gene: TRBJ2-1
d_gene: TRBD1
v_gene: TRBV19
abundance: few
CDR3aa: CASSTRQGHNEQFF
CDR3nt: TGTGCCAGTAGTACACGACAGGGTCACAATGAGCAGTTCTTC

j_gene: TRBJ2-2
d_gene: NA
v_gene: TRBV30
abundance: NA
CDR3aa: CAWSVNGPGELFF
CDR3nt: TGTGCCTGGAGTGTGAATGGTCCCGGGGAGCTGTTTTTT

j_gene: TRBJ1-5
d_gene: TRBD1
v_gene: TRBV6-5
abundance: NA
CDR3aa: CASSYGTEDQPQHF
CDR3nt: TGTGCCAGCAGTTACGGGACAGAAGATCAGCCCCAGCATTTT

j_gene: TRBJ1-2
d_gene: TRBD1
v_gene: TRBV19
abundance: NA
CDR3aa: CASSLTGPYYGYTF
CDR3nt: TGTGCCAGTAGTCTGACAGGGCCCTACTATGGCTACACCTTC

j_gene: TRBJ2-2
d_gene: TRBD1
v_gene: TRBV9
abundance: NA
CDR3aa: CASSPRTGILTGELFF
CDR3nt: TGTGCCAGCAGCCCCCGGACAGGGATACTCACCGGGGAGCTGTTTTTT

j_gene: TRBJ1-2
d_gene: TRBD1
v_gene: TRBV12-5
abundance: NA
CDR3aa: CASGLVRAGGHGYTF
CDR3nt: TGTGCTAGTGGTTTGGTACGTGCAGGGGGCCATGGCTACACCTTC

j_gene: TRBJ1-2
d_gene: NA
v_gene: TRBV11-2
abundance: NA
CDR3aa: CASSLAPGAYGYTF
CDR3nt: TGTGCCAGCAGCTTAGCCCCAGGGGCCTATGGCTACACCTTC

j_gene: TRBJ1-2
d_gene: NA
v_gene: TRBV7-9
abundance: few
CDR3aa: CASGRSSGYTF
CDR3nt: TGTGCCAGCGGACGAAGTAGTGGCTACACCTTC

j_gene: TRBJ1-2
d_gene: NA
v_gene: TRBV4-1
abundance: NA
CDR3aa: CASSQGQGAYGYTF
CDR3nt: TGCGCCAGCAGCCAAGGGCAGGGAGCCTATGGCTACACCTTC

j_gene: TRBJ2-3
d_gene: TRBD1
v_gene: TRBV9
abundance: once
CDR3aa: CASSVGPGVGQARTDTQYF
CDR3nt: TGTGCCAGCAGCGTAGGTCCTGGGGTCGGACAGGCCCGCACAGATACGCAGTATTTT

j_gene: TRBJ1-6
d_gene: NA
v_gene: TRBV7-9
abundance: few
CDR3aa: CASSLSGRNSPLHF
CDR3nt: TGTGCCAGCAGCTTATCAGGGAGGAATTCACCCCTCCACTTT

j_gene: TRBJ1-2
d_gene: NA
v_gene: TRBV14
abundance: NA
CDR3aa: CASSQVGGSYTF
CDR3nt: TGTGCCAGCAGCCAAGTCGGGGGCAGCTACACCTTC

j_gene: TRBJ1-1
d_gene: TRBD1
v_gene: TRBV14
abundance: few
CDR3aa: CASSLNTGGSEAFF
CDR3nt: TGTGCCAGCAGCCTAAACACAGGGGGCTCTGAAGCTTTCTTT

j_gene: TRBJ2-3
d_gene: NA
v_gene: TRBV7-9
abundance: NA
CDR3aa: CASSLGTDTQYF
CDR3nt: TGTGCCAGCAGCCTAGGCACAGATACGCAGTATTTT

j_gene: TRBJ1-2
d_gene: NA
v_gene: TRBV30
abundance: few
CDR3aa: CACTRVYGYTF
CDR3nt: TGTGCCTGCACACGCGTCTATGGCTACACCTTC

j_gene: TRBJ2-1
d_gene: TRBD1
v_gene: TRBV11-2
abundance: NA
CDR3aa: CASSSQQGLIYNEQFF
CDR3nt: TGTGCCAGCAGCTCGCAACAGGGGTTAATCTACAATGAGCAGTTCTTC

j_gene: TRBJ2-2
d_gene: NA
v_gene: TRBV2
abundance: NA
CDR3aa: CAARALLTGELFF
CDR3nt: TGTGCCGCACGGGCCTTACTAACCGGGGAGCTGTTTTTT

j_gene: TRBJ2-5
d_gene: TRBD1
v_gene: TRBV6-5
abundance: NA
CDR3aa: CASSTTGGWETQYF
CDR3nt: TGTGCCAGCAGCACAACAGGGGGATGGGAGACCCAGTACTTC

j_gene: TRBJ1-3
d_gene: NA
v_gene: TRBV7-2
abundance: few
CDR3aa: CASSLMTGLTTGNTIYF
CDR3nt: TGTGCCAGCAGCTTAATGACAGGCTTAACCACTGGAAACACCATATATTTT

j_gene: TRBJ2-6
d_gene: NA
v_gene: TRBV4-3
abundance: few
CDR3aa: CASSQEAVPFPGANVLTF
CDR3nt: TGCGCCAGCAGCCAAGAGGCAGTACCCTTCCCCGGGGCCAACGTCCTGACTTTC

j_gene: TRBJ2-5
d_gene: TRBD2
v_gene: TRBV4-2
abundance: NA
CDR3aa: CASSQAPAGGPQETQYF
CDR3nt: TGTGCCAGCAGCCAAGCCCCAGCGGGGGGCCCCCAAGAGACCCAGTACTTC

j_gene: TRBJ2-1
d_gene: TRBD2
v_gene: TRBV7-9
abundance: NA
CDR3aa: CASSPRTSGGYNEQFF
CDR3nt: TGTGCCAGCAGCCCCAGAACTAGCGGGGGCTACAATGAGCAGTTCTTC

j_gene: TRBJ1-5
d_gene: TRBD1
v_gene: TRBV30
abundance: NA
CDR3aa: CAWSTGGNQPQHF
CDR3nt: TGTGCCTGGAGTACAGGGGGCAATCAGCCCCAGCATTTT

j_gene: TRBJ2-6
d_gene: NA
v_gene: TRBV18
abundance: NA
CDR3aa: CASSPLAGLPSGANVLTF
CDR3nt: TGTGCCAGCTCACCATTGGCAGGGCTTCCATCTGGGGCCAACGTCCTGACTTTC

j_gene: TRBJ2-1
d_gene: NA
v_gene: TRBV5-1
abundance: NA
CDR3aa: CASSLEYEQFF
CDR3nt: TGCGCCAGCAGCTTGGAATACGAGCAGTTCTTC

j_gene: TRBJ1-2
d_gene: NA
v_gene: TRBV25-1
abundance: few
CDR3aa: CASSEPSNYGYTF
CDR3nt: TGTGCCAGCAGTGAGCCGTCTAACTATGGCTACACCTTC

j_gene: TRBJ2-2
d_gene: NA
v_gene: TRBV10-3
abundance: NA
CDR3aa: CAISPTLDTGELFF
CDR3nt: TGTGCCATCAGCCCAACTCTTGACACCGGGGAGCTGTTTTTT

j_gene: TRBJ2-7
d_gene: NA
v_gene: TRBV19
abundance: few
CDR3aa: CASSVGRNYEQYF
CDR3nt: TGTGCCAGTAGTGTGGGACGGAACTACGAGCAGTACTTC

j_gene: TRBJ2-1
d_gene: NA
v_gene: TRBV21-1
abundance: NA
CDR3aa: CASSNLVTQFF
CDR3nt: TGTGCCAGCAGCAACTTAGTAACGCAGTTCTTC

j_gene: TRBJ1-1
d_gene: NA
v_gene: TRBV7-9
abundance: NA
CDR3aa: CASSPDGNTEAFF
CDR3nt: TGTGCCAGCAGCCCCGACGGGAACACTGAAGCTTTCTTT

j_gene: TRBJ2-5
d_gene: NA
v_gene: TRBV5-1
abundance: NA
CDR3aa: CASSFWGSETQYF
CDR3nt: TGCGCCAGCAGCTTTTGGGGATCGGAGACCCAGTACTTC

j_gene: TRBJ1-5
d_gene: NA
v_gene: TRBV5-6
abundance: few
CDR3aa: CASSLKNQPQHF
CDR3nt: TGTGCCAGCAGCTTGAAAAATCAGCCCCAGCATTTT

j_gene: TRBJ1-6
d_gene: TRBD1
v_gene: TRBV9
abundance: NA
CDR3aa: CASSPDRGSYNSPLHF
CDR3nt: TGTGCCAGCAGCCCCGACAGGGGCTCCTATAATTCACCCCTCCACTTT

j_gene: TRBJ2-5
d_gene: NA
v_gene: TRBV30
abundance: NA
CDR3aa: CAWTYGETQYF
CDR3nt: TGTGCCTGGACTTATGGGGAGACCCAGTACTTC

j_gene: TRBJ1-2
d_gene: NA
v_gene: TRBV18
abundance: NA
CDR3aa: CASSPMTGSNGYTF
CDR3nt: TGTGCCAGCTCACCGATGACAGGTTCGAATGGCTACACCTTC

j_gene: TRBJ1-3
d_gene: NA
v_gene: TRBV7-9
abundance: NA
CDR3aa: CASSPDGSGNTIYF
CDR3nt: TGTGCCAGCAGCCCGGACGGCTCTGGAAACACCATATATTTT

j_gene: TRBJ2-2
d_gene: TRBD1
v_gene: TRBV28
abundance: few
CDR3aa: CASSLNPGQDGVGELFF
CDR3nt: TGTGCCAGCAGTTTAAACCCGGGACAGGATGGGGTCGGGGAGCTGTTTTTT

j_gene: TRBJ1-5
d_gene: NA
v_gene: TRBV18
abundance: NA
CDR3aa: CASAGGTYSNQPQHF
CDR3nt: TGTGCCAGCGCCGGGGGTACTTATAGCAATCAGCCCCAGCATTTT

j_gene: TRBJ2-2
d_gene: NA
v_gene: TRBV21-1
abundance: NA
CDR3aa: CASSNRGGELFF
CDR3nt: TGTGCCAGCAGCAACAGGGGAGGGGAGCTGTTTTTT

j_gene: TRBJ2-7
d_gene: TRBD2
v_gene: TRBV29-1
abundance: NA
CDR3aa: CSVRAGGVEQYF
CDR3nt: TGCAGCGTCCGGGCCGGGGGGGTCGAGCAGTACTTC

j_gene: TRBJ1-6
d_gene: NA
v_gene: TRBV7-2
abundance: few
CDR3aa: CASSLEGGGSPLHF
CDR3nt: TGTGCCAGCAGCTTAGAGGGGGGCGGTTCACCCCTCCACTTT

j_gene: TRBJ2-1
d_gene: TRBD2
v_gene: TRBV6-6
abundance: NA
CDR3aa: CAAAGRLYNEQFF
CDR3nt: TGTGCCGCAGCGGGGCGGCTCTACAATGAGCAGTTCTTC

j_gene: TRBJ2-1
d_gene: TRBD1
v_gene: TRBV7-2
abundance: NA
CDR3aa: CASSRGQGSYNEQFF
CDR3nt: TGTGCCAGCAGCCGGGGACAGGGCAGCTACAATGAGCAGTTCTTC

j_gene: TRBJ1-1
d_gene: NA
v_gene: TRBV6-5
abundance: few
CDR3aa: CASSYSARDGTEAFF
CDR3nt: TGTGCCAGCAGTTACTCCGCCAGGGATGGCACTGAAGCTTTCTTT

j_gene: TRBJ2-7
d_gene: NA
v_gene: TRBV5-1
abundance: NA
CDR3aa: CASSLEGPTYEQYF
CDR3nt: TGCGCCAGCAGCTTGGAGGGACCCACCTACGAGCAGTACTTC

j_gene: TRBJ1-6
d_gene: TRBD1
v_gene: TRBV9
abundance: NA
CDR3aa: CASSMRTGQNSPLHF
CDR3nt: TGTGCCAGCAGCATGCGGACAGGCCAGAATTCACCCCTCCACTTT